This TCR beta chain appears in the sequencing data of a study of blood T cell repertoires in COVID-19. Overall study: Samples representing acute and convalescent COVID-19 were sourced from the United States, Italy and Spain.

The CDR3 loop spans 12 amino acids. Trimming stripped 2 bases from V and 3 bases from J, with 5 bases between. Recruits, aged roughly 18 to 100 years, lived in 20 to 30 US areas. Which cohort a participant joined came from the clinical history participants gave. Original handling: Researchers report that nucleated cell counts were estimated from reference gene primer amplification. Here immunoSEQ multiplex PCR was the method, and the copy in TCRdb shows in-frame clones only, minus some. That table gives V, J and clone size, and the DNA gave D and trimming. The sample includes a few hundred thousand clones, around 89% of them seen just once.

The sequence derives from a woman aged 18-35 years in a cohort exposed to, infected with or recovered from COVID-19 (not recorded which). The sequenced material came from PBMCs or T cells enriched from blood (not recorded which). The chain carries TRBV12-3 or TRBV12-4 and TRBJ2-7, with D unclear. CDR3 region: CASSLTSYEQYF. CDR3 in DNA: TGTGCCAGCAGTTTAACGAGCTACGAGCAGTACTTC.